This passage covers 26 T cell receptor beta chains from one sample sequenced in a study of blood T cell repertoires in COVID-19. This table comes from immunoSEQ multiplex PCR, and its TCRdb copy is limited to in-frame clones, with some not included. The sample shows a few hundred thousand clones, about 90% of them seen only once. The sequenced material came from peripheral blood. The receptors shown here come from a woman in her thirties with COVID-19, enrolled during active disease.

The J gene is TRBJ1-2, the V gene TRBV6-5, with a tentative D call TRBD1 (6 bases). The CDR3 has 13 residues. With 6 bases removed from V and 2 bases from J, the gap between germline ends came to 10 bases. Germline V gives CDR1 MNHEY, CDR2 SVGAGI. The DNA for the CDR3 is TGTGCCAGCAGGGTGGACAGCAACTATGGCTACACCTTC. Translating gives CASRVDSNYGYTF.

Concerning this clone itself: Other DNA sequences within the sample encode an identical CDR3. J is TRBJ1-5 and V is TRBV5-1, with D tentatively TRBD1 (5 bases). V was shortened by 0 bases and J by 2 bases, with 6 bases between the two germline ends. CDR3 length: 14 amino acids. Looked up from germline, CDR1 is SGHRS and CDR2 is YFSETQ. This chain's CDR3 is CASSLEGGNQPQHF. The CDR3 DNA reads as TGCGCCAGCAGCTTGGAAGGGGGCAATCAGCCCCAGCATTTT.

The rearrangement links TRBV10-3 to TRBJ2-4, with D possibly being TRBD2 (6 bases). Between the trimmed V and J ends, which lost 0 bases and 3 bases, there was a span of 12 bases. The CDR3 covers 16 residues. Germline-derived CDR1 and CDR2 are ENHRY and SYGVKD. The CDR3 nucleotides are TGTGCCATCAGTGAGTCTCTGGGAGGCAACAAAAACATTCAGTACTTC. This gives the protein CAISESLGGNKNIQYF.

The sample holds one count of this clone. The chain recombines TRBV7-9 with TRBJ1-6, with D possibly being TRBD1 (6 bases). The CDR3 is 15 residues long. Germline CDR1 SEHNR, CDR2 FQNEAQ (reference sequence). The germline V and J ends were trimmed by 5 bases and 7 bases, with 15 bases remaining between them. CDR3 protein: CASSQTTGRNSPLHF. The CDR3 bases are TGTGCCAGCAGCCAAACGACAGGTAGAAATTCACCCCTCCACTTT.

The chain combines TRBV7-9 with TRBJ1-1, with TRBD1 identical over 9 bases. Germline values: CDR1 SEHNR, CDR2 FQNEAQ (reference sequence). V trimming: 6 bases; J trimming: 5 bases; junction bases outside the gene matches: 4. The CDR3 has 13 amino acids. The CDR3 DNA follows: TGTGCCAGCAGGGAGACAGGGGGGACTGAAGCTTTCTTT. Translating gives CASRETGGTEAFF.

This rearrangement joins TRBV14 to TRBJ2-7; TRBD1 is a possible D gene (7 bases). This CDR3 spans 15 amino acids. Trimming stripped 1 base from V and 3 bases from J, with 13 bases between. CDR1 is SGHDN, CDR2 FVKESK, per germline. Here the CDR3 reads CASSQGPGGIYEQYF. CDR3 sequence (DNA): TGTGCCAGCAGCCAAGGTCCAGGGGGGATCTACGAGCAGTACTTC.

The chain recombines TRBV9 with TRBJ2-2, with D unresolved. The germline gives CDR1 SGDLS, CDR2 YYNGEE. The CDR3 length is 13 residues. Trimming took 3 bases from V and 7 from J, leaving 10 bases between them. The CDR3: CASSASSGGELFF. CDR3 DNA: TGTGCCAGCAGCGCCTCATCGGGCGGGGAGCTGTTTTTT.

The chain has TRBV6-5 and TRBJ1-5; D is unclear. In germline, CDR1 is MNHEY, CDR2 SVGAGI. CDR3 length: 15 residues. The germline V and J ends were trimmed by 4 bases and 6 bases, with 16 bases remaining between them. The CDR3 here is CASSFSGSVPQPQHF. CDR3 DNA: TGTGCCAGCAGTTTTAGTGGTTCCGTCCCTCAGCCCCAGCATTTT.

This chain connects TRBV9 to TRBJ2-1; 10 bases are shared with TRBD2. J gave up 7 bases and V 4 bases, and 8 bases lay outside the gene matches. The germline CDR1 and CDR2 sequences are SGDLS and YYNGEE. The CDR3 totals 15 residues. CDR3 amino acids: CASSRVAGGDNEQFF. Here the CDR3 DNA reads TGTGCCAGCAGCCGTGTAGCGGGGGGTGATAATGAGCAGTTCTTC.

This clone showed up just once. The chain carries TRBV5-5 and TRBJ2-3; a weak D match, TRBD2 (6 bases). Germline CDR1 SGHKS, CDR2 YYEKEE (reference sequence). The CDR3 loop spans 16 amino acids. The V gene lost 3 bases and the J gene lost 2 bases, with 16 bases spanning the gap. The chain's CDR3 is CASSSVDGGYTDTQYF. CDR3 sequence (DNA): TGTGCCAGCAGCTCTGTGGACGGGGGATACACAGATACGCAGTATTTT.

This CDR3 reads CASSSGTGVAYEQYF. The DNA of the CDR3 is TGTGCCAGCAGCTCCGGGACAGGAGTAGCCTACGAGCAGTACTTC. The V gene is TRBV11-3, the J gene TRBJ2-7; TRBD1 aligns across 8 bases. This CDR3 region has 15 residues. The ends lost 4 bases at V and 2 bases at J; junction bases unmatched: 7. Germline assignment: CDR1 SGHNT and CDR2 YENEEA.

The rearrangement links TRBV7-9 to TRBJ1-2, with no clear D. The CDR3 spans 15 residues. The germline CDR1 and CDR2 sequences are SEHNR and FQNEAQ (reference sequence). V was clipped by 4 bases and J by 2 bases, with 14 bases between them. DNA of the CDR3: TGTGCCAGCAGCTCCCAAGGAGGATTAAACTATGGCTACACCTTC. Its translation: CASSSQGGLNYGYTF.

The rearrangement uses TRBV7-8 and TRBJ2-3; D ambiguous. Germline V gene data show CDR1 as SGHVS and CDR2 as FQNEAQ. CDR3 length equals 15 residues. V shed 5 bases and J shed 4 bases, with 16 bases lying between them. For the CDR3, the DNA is TGTGCCAGCAGCCTCTTGAGACTGAGCTCAGATACGCAGTATTTT. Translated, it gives CASSLLRLSSDTQYF.

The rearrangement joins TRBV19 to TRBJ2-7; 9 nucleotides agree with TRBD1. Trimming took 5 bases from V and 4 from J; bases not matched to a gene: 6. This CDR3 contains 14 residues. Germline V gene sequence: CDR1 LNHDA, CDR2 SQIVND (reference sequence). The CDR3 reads CASSSGGQGYEQYF. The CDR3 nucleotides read TGTGCCAGTAGTTCCGGAGGACAGGGGTACGAGCAGTACTTC.

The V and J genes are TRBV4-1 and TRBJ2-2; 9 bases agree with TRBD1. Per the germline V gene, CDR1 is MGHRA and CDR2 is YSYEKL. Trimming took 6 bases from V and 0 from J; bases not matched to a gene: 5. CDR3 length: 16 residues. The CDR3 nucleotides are TGCGCCAGCAGAACCCGGGACAGGGCGAACACCGGGGAGCTGTTTTTT. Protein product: CASRTRDRANTGELFF.

The CDR3 loop reads CASSLPARYSGTDTQYF. CDR3 coding DNA: TGTGCCAGCAGCCTACCCGCAAGATATAGCGGCACAGATACGCAGTATTTT. The V and J genes are TRBV28 and TRBJ2-3; D is possibly TRBD2 (5 bases). Trimming stripped 6 bases from V and 1 base from J, with 20 bases between. This CDR3 spans 17 amino acids. CDR1 is MDHEN and CDR2 is SYDVKM in the germline V gene.

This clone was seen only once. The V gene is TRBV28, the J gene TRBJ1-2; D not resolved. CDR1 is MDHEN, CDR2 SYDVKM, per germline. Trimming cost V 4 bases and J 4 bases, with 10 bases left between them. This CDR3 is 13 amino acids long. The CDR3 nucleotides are TGTGCCAGCAGTTCTGGCCGCAGCTATGGCTACACCTTC. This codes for CASSSGRSYGYTF.

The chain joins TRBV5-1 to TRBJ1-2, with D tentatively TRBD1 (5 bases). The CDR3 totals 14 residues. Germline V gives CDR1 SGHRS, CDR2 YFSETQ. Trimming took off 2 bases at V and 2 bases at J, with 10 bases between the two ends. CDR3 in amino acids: CASSFRERNYGYTF. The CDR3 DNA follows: TGCGCCAGCAGCTTCAGGGAAAGGAACTATGGCTACACCTTC.

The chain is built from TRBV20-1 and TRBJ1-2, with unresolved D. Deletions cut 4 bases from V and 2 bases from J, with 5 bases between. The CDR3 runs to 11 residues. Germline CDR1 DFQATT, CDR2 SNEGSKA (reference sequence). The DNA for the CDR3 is TGCAGTGCTATCAGGAACTATGGCTACACCTTC. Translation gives CSAIRNYGYTF.

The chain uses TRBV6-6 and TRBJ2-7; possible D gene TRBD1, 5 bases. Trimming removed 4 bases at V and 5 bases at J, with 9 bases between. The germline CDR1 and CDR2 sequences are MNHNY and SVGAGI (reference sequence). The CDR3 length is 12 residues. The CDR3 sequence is CASSLQGNEQYF. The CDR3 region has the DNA TGTGCCAGCAGTTTGCAGGGAAACGAGCAGTACTTC.

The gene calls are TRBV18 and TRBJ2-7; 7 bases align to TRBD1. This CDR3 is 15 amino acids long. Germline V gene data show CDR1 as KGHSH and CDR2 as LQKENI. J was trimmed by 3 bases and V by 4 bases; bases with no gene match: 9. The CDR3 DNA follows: TGTGCCAGCTCACTACAACCTGGGACAGACTACGAGCAGTACTTC. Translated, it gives CASSLQPGTDYEQYF.

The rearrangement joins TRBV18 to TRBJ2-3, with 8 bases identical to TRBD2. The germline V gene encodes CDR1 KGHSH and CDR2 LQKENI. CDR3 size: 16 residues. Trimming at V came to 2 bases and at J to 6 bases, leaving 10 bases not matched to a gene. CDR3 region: CASSPATRGGGDTQYF. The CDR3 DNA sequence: TGTGCCAGCTCACCAGCGACCCGGGGGGGCGGGGATACGCAGTATTTT.

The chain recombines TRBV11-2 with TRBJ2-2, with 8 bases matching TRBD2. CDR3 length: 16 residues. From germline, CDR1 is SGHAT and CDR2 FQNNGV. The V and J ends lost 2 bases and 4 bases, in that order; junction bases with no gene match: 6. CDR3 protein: CASSLLTSAFTGELFF. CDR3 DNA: TGTGCCAGCAGCTTACTGACTAGCGCTTTCACCGGGGAGCTGTTTTTT.

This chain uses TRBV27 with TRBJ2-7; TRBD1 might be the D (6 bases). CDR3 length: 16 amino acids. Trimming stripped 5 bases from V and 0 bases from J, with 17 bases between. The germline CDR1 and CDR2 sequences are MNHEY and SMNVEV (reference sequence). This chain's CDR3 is CASSLSSGTISYEQYF. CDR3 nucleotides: TGTGCCAGCAGTCTCTCCTCCGGGACAATCTCCTACGAGCAGTACTTC.

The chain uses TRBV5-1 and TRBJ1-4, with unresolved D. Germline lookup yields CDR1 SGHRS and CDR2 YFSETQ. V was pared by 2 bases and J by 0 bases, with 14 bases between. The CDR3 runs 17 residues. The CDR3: CASSFQPATSTNEKLFF. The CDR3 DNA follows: TGCGCCAGCAGCTTTCAGCCGGCGACATCAACTAATGAAAAACTGTTTTTT.

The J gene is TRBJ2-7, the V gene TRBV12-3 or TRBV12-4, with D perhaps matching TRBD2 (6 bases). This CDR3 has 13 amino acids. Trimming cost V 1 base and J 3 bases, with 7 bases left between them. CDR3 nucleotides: TGTGCCAGCAGTTTAGGCGGGAACTACGAGCAGTACTTC. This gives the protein CASSLGGNYEQYF.